Here is one T cell receptor beta chain with its context. The clone's antigen remains unknown. No base quality values were provided; no much bigger clone lies one nucleotide off. The sample is drawn from a study of blood T cell repertoires in COVID-19 (TCRdb year 2020). Concerning the study at large: Samples covering the acute and convalescent phases of COVID-19 were provided by collaborators in the United States, Italy and Spain. Where available, HLA class I and class II types were taken from metadata supplied by the sample provider and were not determined by assay-based typing. The samples were drawn from the first 160 participants of the ongoing ImmuneRACE study and from 1,254 subjects provided by 6 global collaborators. The dataset comprised deeply sampled blood TCRbeta repertoires from subjects exposed to, actively infected with, or recovered from COVID-19. The repertoires were released in a freely available public database intended as a resource for research on the immune response to SARS-CoV-2. The prospective study material was composed of cDNA or gDNA derived from T cells, B-cell-depleted T cells, or PBMCs. The sample metadata nearly always contained a de-identified subject ID, COVID-19 status, age in years and sex.

Trimmed from V: 4 bases; trimmed from J: 1 base; junction bases lacking a gene match: 13. Sequences LGHNA (CDR1) and YSLEER (CDR2) are obtained from the germline V gene. Taken from cysteine to phenylalanine, the CDR3 has 17 residues. Of the read, only the CDR3 DNA is kept; its 51 bases are in frame from base 1. Each collaborating institution followed its own protocols to collect whole blood in K2EDTA tubes. For TCRbeta analysis, collaborators shipped samples in one of three forms: frozen whole blood, isolated PBMCs, or DNA extracted from either of those sample types. The immunoSEQ Assay, a bias-controlled multiplex PCR, was used to amplify TCRbeta CDR3 regions from genomic DNA. The authors processed their data as follows. The number of nucleated cells in each sample was estimated by amplification of reference gene primers within the assay. Sequence reads were collapsed and filtered to measure the absolute abundance of every unique TCRbeta CDR3 rearrangement. Productive Simpson clonality was computed per sample as the square root of Simpson's diversity index over productive rearrangements. Here the immuneACCESS table is served through TCRdb, limited to in-frame sequences with V and J called. Missing clones are a known gap in these copies; in checked studies unresolved V genes cover under half, and the rest lacks a known reason. The DNA was the basis for D and trimming; V, J and clone size are from that table. Recorded for this sample are 140,000 to 150,000 clones; 75% to 85% of them occurred a single time. The ten largest clones capture over 10% of the sample.

General findings and caveats noted by the study authors: How much clinical and demographic metadata was included differed by source and by participant, and the metadata was provided uncurated.

The receptor chain draws on TRBV4-3 and TRBJ2-7; TRBD2 agrees with 7 junctional bases. This receptor was identified in a man aged 60 to 69 with active or convalescent COVID-19. Sequencing input: peripheral blood. The nucleotide sequence reads TGCGCCAGCAGCCTCGGGAGGCCCGGGACTGGATCCTACGAGCAGTACTTC. Its protein product is CASSLGRPGTGSYEQYF.